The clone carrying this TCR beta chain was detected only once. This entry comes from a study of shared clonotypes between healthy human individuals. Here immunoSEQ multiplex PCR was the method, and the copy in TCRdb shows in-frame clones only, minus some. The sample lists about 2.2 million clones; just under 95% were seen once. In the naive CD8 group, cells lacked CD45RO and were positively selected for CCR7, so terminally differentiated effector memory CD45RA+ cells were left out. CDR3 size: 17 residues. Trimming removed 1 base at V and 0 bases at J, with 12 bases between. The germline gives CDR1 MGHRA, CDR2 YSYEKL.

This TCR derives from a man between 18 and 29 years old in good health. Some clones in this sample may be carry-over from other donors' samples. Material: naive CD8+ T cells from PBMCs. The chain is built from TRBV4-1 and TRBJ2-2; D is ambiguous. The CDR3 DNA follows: TGCGCCAGCAGCCAAGGCGCTCTAACCCCGAACACCGGGGAGCTGTTTTTT. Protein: CASSQGALTPNTGELFF.